This T cell receptor (beta chain) was recorded in a study of OX40 agonist ivuxolimab in advanced cancers. Study-level findings and limits: Doses of 0.1 to 3.0 mg/kg were accompanied by clonal expansion of CD4+ and CD8+ blood T cells by week 6.

Libraries were prepared by immunoSEQ multiplex PCR; TCRdb keeps only in-frame clonotypes and omits some of them. Counted here are 30,000 to 40,000 clones, roughly 89% occurring once; the ten biggest clones make up 36%. A remark on this clone: Its antigen is not known. A read error may account for a junction end that differs from germline.

The CDR3 is 12 residues long. The V gene's germline CDR1 is SGHAT and CDR2 FQNNGV. Specimen: CD4+ or CD8+ T cells sorted from blood, collected in a trial of the OX40 agonist ivuxolimab. This clonotype was sampled from an adult with an advanced solid tumor such as melanoma, head and neck, liver or kidney cancer. J is TRBJ2-1 and V is TRBV11-2; D remains unclear. CDR3 amino acids: CASSASNNEQFF. In nucleotides, the CDR3 is TGTGCCAGCAGCGCCTCCAACAATGAGCAGTTCTTC. Combining the CDR3 with reference TRBV11-2 and TRBJ2-1 gives the whole variable domain EAGVAQSPRYKIIEKRQSVAFWCNPISGHATLYWYQQILGQGPKLLIQFQNNGVVDDSQLPKDRFSAERLKGVDSTLKIQPAKLEDSAVYLCASSASNNEQFFGPGTRLTVL.